Listed here is a single TCR beta chain. Its antigen is unknown. No much larger clone is present one base from it, and per-base qualities are unavailable. Deletion took 8 bases off V and 2 bases off J, with a span of 11 bases between the germline ends. CDR1 is given as DFQATT and CDR2 as SNEGSKA, both from the germline V gene (reference sequence). Inclusive of the bounding cysteine and phenylalanine, the CDR3 is 12 residues long. Only CDR3 DNA remains: 36 bases, in frame from the first base. RNA was extracted using the RNeasy kit, and roughly 0.45 to 1 ug of the RNA was reverse transcribed with random hexamers. The immunoSEQ multiplex PCR assay, which covers 54 Vbeta and 13 Jbeta segments, was used to amplify TCR beta CDR3 regions. Bias from PCR amplification was corrected by using a synthetic template baseline for primer optimization and for computational correction. The study's own analysis went as follows. Reads were assigned to V, D and J genes according to IMGT and analyzed in immunoSEQ Analyzer, with only productive sequences retained. Clonality was computed as one minus Shannon entropy normalized by log2 of the number of productive unique sequences. Public and private clones were assessed among the 100 most prevalent clones of each patient and control. Clones were defined as Susac-specific when absent from the healthy and MS cohorts, from approximately 970 published viral clones and from other ImmuneACCESS disease sequences. TCRdb reanalyzed the raw reads on its own, using fastp at Q25 for trimming and MiXCR for clone calling, and kept in-frame beta chains. Identical CDR3 protein sequences are pooled into one entry, listed with their most common genes and DNA. The V and J calls were not made by the authors but by TCRdb's processing. This sample holds about 200,000 distinct CDR3 sequences; more than 85% were observed only once. Of the sample, approximately 0.08% is held by the ten largest clones.

This record belongs to a study of CD8 T cells in Susac syndrome (dated by TCRdb to about 2019). Regarding the research as a whole: Repertoire sequencing was used to test whether CD8+ T cell activation and differentiation in Susac syndrome was antigen driven.

General findings and caveats noted by the study authors: The number of individuals in the TCR sequencing and HLA analysis was acknowledged as relatively small.

Peripheral blood CD8+ and CD4+ T cells from healthy donors, Susac syndrome patients and multiple sclerosis patients were profiled using high-throughput TCR beta sequencing. The multiple sclerosis controls were treatment-naive patients whose relapsing-remitting disease, either stable or active, fulfilled the revised McDonald criteria. CD8+ TEMRA cells were enriched by FACS, while bulk CD8+ and CD4+ T cells were purified by magnetic negative isolation. Blood was drawn into EDTA tubes, processed within 24 hours, and PBMCs were isolated by density gradient centrifugation. PBMCs destined for TCR sequencing were cryopreserved in liquid nitrogen and later thawed in a 37 °C water bath. The sorted or isolated CD4+, CD8+ and CD8+ TEMRA cells reached a purity of at least 90%.

Sequencing was done on a sample of CD4+ T cells from PBMCs. The chain was built from TRBV20-1 and TRBJ2-3, with the D segment possibly TRBD1 or TRBD2, each aligning over 6 bases. The source of this sequence is a human donor with multiple sclerosis. Here the CDR3 is given as CSQSGATDTQYF. The nucleotide sequence is TGCAGTCAATCGGGGGCCACAGATACGCAGTATTTT.